The T cell receptor beta chain under discussion was sequenced for a study of shared clonotypes between healthy human individuals. Worth noting for this clone: Its specificity is unknown.

Study-level results: Only a few donors were included, so the genetic and exposure-history diversity represented was limited.

Investigators spread the genomic DNA of each subset evenly over several immunoSEQ plates. TCRdb's table, derived via immunoSEQ multiplex PCR, lists solely in-frame clones and lacks some. The repertoire has some 2,400,000 clones, about 94% of them found once; the top ten carry 0.1% to 0.15%. The study drew all its donors from Caucasian adults living in Nashville, Tennessee. The CD4+ fraction was divided into a CD45RA+ naive subset and a CD45RA-negative memory subset. Source material: naive CD4+ T cells sorted from blood. Noted subset: CD45RA+ positively selected. This sequence was found in a man aged 18 to 29 in good health.

This CDR3 is CASSLETNEIEQYF. The CDR3 nucleotides are TGTGCCAGCAGCTTGGAGACAAACGAGATCGAGCAGTACTTC. This chain connects TRBV5-4 to TRBJ2-7; D is uncertain. The germline V and J ends were trimmed by 0 bases and 6 bases, with 13 bases remaining between them. In germline, CDR1 is SGHNT, CDR2 YYREEE (reference sequence). The CDR3 loop spans 14 amino acids.